The present TCR beta chain was sequenced within a study of blood T cell repertoires in COVID-19. Here immunoSEQ multiplex PCR was the method, and the copy in TCRdb shows in-frame clones only, minus some. The data show almost 65,000 clones, around nine tenths seen once. The germline gives CDR1 LGHDT, CDR2 YNNKEL (reference sequence). Losses at the gene ends were 4 bases for V and 4 bases for J; bases not matched to a gene: 4. The CDR3 spans 15 residues. The V gene is TRBV3-1 (or the pseudogene TRBV3-2), the J gene TRBJ1-1; TRBD1 matches at 12 bases. The specimen was PBMCs or T cells enriched from blood (not recorded which). The TCR comes from a middle-aged woman who had recovered from COVID-19. The CDR3 sequence is CASSLGDRGPTEAFF. Here the CDR3 DNA reads TGTGCCAGCAGCCTGGGGGACAGGGGGCCCACTGAAGCTTTCTTT.